This TCR beta chain was observed in a study of blood T cell repertoires in COVID-19. In the study overall: The United States, Italy and Spain provided the acute and convalescent COVID-19 samples.

Methods used by the authors: Counts of nucleated cells, estimated from reference gene primer amplification, were obtained. The method was immunoSEQ multiplex PCR; TCRdb's version includes in-frame clones alone and lacks a portion of them. V and J calls and clone size are those listed in that table; D and trimming were worked out from the DNA. Altogether hundreds of thousands of clones are present, roughly 90% being singletons, with the ten largest covering around 7.2%. The sequencing input was peripheral blood. The sequence came from a man between 60 and 75 years old who had recovered from COVID-19.

CDR3 loop: CSASTGWANEKLFF. DNA for the CDR3: TGCAGTGCTAGTACAGGGTGGGCTAATGAAAAACTGTTTTTT. V gene TRBV20-1 combines with J gene TRBJ1-4; maybe TRBD1 (6 bases). The CDR3 has 14 amino acids. V was cut by 3 bases and J by 3 bases, with 11 bases left in between. Germline values: CDR1 DFQATT, CDR2 SNEGSKA (reference sequence).